This T cell receptor beta chain was sequenced during a study of Ad26.COV2.S vaccination and SARS-CoV-2 variants. Treatment specified: 15 to 20 received Ad26.COV2.S at low or high dose, single or two shots; 5 received placebo; per-sample allocation not given. The samples were gathered on day 63 after the first injection of vaccine or placebo. The method was immunoSEQ multiplex PCR; TCRdb's version includes in-frame clones alone and lacks a portion of them. In the table there are more than 400,000 clones, approximately 90% of which are singletons. The length of the CDR3 is 14 residues. The J segment lost 7 bases and the V segment lost 10 bases, leaving 9 bases of the junction unmatched. The V gene's germline CDR1 is SNHLY and CDR2 FYNNEI.

The chain has TRBV2 and TRBJ1-6; TRBD1 agrees at 8 bases. The origin of this receptor is a person aged 18-65 years who received the Ad26.COV2.S COVID-19 vaccine or a placebo. This material consisted of peripheral blood, taken in a trial of Ad26.COV2.S vaccine versus placebo. The CDR3 nucleotides are TGTGCCACTCTCCAGGGGGCTGTGAATTCACCCCTCCACTTT. This sequence encodes CATLQGAVNSPLHF.